A single sample is the source of the 8 T cell receptor beta chains below, sequenced in a study of sequential checkpoint blockade in melanoma (dated by TCRdb to between 2019 and 2020). The sample's treatment or condition label is to be understood as: randomized to nivolumab then ipilimumab (arm A) or the reverse (arm B). The library was built by means of the immunoSEQ multiplex PCR assay. The table comes from immuneACCESS by way of TCRdb, which keeps in-frame sequences with V and J called. Part of the clones is missing from these tables; in studies checked, under half for an unresolved V gene and the rest for unknown reasons. The sample has 15,000 to 20,000 clones on record, more than 85% of them singletons. The top ten constitute 24% of the sample. The sequencing used CD8+ T cells sorted from blood (inferred from file names), collected from a patient given nivolumab and ipilimumab in sequence. Receptors were obtained from a human donor with melanoma.

The chain has TRBV11-1 and TRBJ2-7; D possibly corresponds to TRBD2 (5 bases). The CDR3 is 14 residues long. Trimming cost V 4 bases and J 6 bases, with 16 bases left between them. Looked up from germline, CDR1 is SGHAT and CDR2 is FQDESV (reference sequence). CDR3 amino acids: CASSSSGNRGEQYF. In nucleotides, the CDR3 is TGTGCCAGCAGCTCATCCGGGAACCGTGGCGAGCAGTACTTC.

The gene calls are TRBV19 and TRBJ1-5; TRBD1 might be the D (6 bases). Germline lookup yields CDR1 LNHDA and CDR2 SQIVND (reference sequence). The V gene lost 2 bases and the J gene lost 0 bases, with 11 bases spanning the gap. The CDR3 sequence is 16 residues long. CDR3 protein: CASSIQGQYSNQPQHF. Written as DNA, the CDR3 is TGTGCCAGTAGTATACAAGGACAGTATAGCAATCAGCCCCAGCATTTT.

The chain uses TRBV4-2 and TRBJ1-5; TRBD1 agrees at 11 bases. Per the germline V gene, CDR1 is LGHNA and CDR2 is YNFKEQ. The J segment lost 6 bases and the V segment lost 0 bases, leaving 4 bases of the junction unmatched. The CDR3 spans 16 residues. In DNA, the CDR3 is TGTGCCAGCAGCCAAGACCCCGGGACAGGGGGTCAGCCCCAGCATTTT. As protein: CASSQDPGTGGQPQHF.

V gene TRBV6-5 combines with J gene TRBJ1-1, with a possible D match to TRBD1 (5 bases). Trimming removed 4 bases from V and 4 bases from J, with 13 bases in between. Germline-derived CDR1 and CDR2 are MNHEY and SVGAGI. The CDR3 is 14 residues long. The CDR3 DNA sequence: TGTGCCAGCAGTTCCACGGGGGAAGGCACTGAAGCTTTCTTT. Amino acids: CASSSTGEGTEAFF.

The rearrangement links TRBV19 to TRBJ1-5, with 7 nucleotides matching TRBD1. Germline CDR1 LNHDA, CDR2 SQIVND (reference sequence). The J segment lost 0 bases and the V segment lost 3 bases, leaving 8 bases of the junction unmatched. There are 17 residues in the CDR3. The CDR3 region is CASSILGTEISNQPQHF. In DNA form, the CDR3 reads TGTGCCAGTAGTATTCTGGGGACAGAGATTAGCAATCAGCCCCAGCATTTT.

This rearrangement joins TRBV4-3 to TRBJ1-1; no reliable D call. This CDR3 comprises 13 residues. Trimming cost V 8 bases and J 1 base, with 11 bases left between them. Looked up from germline, CDR1 is LGHNA and CDR2 is YSLEER. CDR3 coding DNA: TGCGCCAGCGGATTTACAGAGAACACTGAAGCTTTCTTT. Translated, it gives CASGFTENTEAFF.

This chain links TRBV11-1 with TRBJ2-7; 11 positions match TRBD2. CDR1 SGHAT and CDR2 FQDESV come from the germline V gene (reference sequence). Trimming at V came to 1 base and at J to 4 bases, leaving 3 bases not matched to a gene. The CDR3 extends over 15 amino acids. CDR3 bases: TGTGCCAGCAGCTTAGAAGGGACTAGCGGATACGAGCAGTACTTC. Translated, it gives CASSLEGTSGYEQYF.

The gene calls are TRBV30 and TRBJ1-1; D is possibly TRBD1 (5 bases). The germline CDR1 and CDR2 sequences are GTSNPN and SVGIG (reference sequence). The CDR3 extends over 13 amino acids. Trimming took 2 bases from V and 4 from J, leaving 11 bases between them. CDR3 nucleotide sequence: TGTGCCTGGAGTCCCGGGGGAGGCACTGAAGCTTTCTTT. Protein sequence: CAWSPGGGTEAFF.